This T cell receptor beta chain was recorded in a study of identical twins. In the case of this clonotype: Its antigen is as yet unknown.

Whole-study results and caveats: There were fewer insertions in abundant cord blood beta clonotypes, but memory repertoires showed no such pattern.

This CDR3 has 15 residues. Deletions cut 5 bases from V and 1 base from J, with 14 bases between. Germline CDR1 and CDR2: SEHNR and FQNEAQ (reference sequence). TCRdb recomputed calls from the 5' RACE reads with MiXCR, one row per CDR3 protein. This table holds under 900,000 distinct CDR3 sequences, around an eighth found once. The sample also formed part of further work on yellow fever vaccine responses in identical twins. This second study notes: Reportedly, twins' vaccine T cell responses looked partly convergent and partly personalized.

The chain carries TRBV7-9 and TRBJ2-5; weak D call: TRBD1 (6 bases). Sequenced material: PBMCs. The clonotype originates from a young woman in good health. DNA for the CDR3: TGTGCCAGCAGCCGGCCCGCACAGGGCCAAGAGACCCAGTACTTC. It specifies CASSRPAQGQETQYF.